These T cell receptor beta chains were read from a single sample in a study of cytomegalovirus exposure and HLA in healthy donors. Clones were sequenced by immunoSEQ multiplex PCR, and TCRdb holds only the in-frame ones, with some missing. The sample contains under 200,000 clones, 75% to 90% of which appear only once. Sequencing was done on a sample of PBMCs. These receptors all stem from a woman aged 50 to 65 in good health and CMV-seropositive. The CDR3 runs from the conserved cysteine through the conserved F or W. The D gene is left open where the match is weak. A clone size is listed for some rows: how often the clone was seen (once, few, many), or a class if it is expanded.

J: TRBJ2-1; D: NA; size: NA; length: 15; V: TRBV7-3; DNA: TGTGCCAGCAGCTTAGGAACAGGAGTTTACAATGAGCAGTTCTTC; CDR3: CASSLGTGVYNEQFF
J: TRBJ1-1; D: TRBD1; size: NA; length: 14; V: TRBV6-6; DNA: TGTGCCAGCAGCCCCCAGGCGGGCAGGGGGGCAGCTTTCTTT; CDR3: CASSPQAGRGAAFF
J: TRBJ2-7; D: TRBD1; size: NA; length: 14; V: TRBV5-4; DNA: TGTGCCAGCAGCCTCGACAGGGGGCAAGGCGAGCAGTACTTC; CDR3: CASSLDRGQGEQYF
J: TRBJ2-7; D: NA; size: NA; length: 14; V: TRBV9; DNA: TGTGCCAGCAGCGTAGGAGTGGGAGGGGGCGAGCAGTACTTC; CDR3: CASSVGVGGGEQYF
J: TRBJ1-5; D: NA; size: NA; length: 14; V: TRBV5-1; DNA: TGCGCCAGCAGCACTACAGGTAACAATCAGCCCCAGCATTTT; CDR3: CASSTTGNNQPQHF
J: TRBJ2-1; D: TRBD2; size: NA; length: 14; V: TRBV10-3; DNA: TGTGCCATCAGCCTAGCGGGGGAGTACAATGAGCAGTTCTTC; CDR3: CAISLAGEYNEQFF
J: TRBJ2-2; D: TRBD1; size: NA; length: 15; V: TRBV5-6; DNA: TGTGCCAGCAGCTTAATTAGACAGGGGGCCGGGGAGCTGTTTTTT; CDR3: CASSLIRQGAGELFF
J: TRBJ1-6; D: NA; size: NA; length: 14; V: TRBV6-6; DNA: TGTGCCAGCAGTTACGAAACCGGTAATTCACCCCTCCACTTT; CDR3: CASSYETGNSPLHF
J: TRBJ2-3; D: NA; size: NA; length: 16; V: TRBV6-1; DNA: TGTGCCAGCAGTGATCGGTCGCAGGGCCGCACAGATACGCAGTATTTT; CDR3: CASSDRSQGRTDTQYF
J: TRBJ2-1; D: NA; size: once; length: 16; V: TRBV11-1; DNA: TGTGCCAGCAGCTTAGCGGCAGGCCGCTCCTACAATGAGCAGTTCTTC; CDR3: CASSLAAGRSYNEQFF
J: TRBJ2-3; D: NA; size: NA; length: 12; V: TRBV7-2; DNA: TGTGCCAGCAGCCCCAATGCAGATACGCAGTATTTT; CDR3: CASSPNADTQYF
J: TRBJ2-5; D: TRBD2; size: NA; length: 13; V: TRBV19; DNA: TGTGCCAGCTCACTAGCGGAACAAGAGACCCAGTACTTC; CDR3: CASSLAEQETQYF
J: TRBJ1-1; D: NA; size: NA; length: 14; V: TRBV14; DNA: TGTGCCAGCAGCCAACCCGGACAGAGGACTGAAGCTTTCTTT; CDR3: CASSQPGQRTEAFF
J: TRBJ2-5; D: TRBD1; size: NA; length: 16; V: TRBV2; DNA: TGTGCCAGCAAGGAGGGGACAGGGGGCCCGGGGGAGACCCAGTACTTC; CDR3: CASKEGTGGPGETQYF
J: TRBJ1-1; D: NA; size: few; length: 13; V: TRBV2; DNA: TGTGCCAGCAGTCGCCGACAGGACACTGAAGCTTTCTTT; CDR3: CASSRRQDTEAFF
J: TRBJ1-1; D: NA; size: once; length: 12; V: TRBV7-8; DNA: TGTGCCAGCAGCGAAACAGGATCTGAAGCTTTCTTT; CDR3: CASSETGSEAFF
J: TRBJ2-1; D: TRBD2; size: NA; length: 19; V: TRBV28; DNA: TGTGCCAGCTCCATAAAGCGGGGGGGCAAAATAAGCTCCTACAATGAGCAGTTCTTC; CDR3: CASSIKRGGKISSYNEQFF
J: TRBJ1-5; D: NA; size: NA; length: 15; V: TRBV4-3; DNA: TGCGCCAGCAGCCAAGATAGGGGTAGCAATCAGCCCCAGCATTTT; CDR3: CASSQDRGSNQPQHF
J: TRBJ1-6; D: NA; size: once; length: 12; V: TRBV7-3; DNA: TGTGCCAGCAGCTTATCCCAGGGCCCCCTCCACTTT; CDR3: CASSLSQGPLHF
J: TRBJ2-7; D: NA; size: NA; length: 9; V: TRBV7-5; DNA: TGTGCCATACTTTACGAGCAGTACTTC; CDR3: CAILYEQYF
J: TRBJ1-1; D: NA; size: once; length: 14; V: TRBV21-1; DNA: TGTGCCAGCAGCAAAGGACAGATGAACACTGAAGCTTTCTTT; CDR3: CASSKGQMNTEAFF
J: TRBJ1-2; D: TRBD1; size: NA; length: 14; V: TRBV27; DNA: TGTGCCAGCAGTTTAACCGGGACAGTCTATGGCTACACCTTC; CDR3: CASSLTGTVYGYTF
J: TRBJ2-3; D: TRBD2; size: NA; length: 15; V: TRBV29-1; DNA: TGCAGCGTTGAAGGGACTAGCCGAGCCACAGATACGCAGTATTTT; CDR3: CSVEGTSRATDTQYF
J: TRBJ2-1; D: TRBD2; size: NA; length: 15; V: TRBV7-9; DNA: TGTGCCAGCAGCCCACGGACTAGCGGGAGTCATGAGCAGTTCTTC; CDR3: CASSPRTSGSHEQFF
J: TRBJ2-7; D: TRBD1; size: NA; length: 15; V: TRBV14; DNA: TGTGCCAGCAGCCAAGCGGGGACAGGGCCCTACGAGCAGTACTTC; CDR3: CASSQAGTGPYEQYF
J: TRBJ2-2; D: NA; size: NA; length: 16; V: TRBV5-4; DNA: TGTGCCAGCAGCTTACTCCCGGGGGCGAACACCGGGGAGCTGTTTTTT; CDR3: CASSLLPGANTGELFF
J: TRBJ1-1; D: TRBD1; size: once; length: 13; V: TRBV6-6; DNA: TGTGCCAGCAGCCGGACAGGGGTCACTGAAGCTTTCTTT; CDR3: CASSRTGVTEAFF
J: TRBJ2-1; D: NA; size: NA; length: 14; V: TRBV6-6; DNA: TGTGCCAGCAGTTACGGGACTGCCTACAATGAGCAGTTCTTC; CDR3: CASSYGTAYNEQFF
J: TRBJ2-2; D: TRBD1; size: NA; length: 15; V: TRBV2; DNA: TGTGCCAGCAAAGGGGGCCTTGCGAACACCGGGGAGCTGTTTTTT; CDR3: CASKGGLANTGELFF
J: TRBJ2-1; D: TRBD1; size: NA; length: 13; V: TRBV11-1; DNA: TGTGCCAGCAGCTACTACAGGGGCAATGAGCAGTTCTTC; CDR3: CASSYYRGNEQFF
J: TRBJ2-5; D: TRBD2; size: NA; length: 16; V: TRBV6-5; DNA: TGTGCCAGCAGTTACCCGGGGACTAGCGTAGTGGAGACCCAGTACTTC; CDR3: CASSYPGTSVVETQYF
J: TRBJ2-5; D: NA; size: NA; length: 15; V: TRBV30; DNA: TGTGCCTGGACCACCATCGGGAAGAAAAAAGAGACCCAGTACTTC; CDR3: CAWTTIGKKKETQYF
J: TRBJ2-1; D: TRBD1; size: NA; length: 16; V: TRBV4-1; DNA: TGCGCCAGCAGCCAAGGGGGGGCCGGGACAGGGGATGAGCAGTTCTTC; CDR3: CASSQGGAGTGDEQFF